The rows below give T cell receptor beta chains drawn from one sample of a study of T cell responses to AZD1222 COVID-19 vaccine. Assay used: immunoSEQ multiplex PCR; TCRdb lists only in-frame clones, some missing. In the table there are 110,000 or so clones, about 91% of which are singletons. The sequenced sample was peripheral blood, obtained 28 days after the second AZD1222 dose. The receptor source for this set is an adult who received the AZD1222 COVID-19 vaccine. Each CDR3 is given with its conserved first and last residue. A D gene is named only where the DNA matches it firmly. Rows give clone size only sometimes, using once, few, many, or a class for an expanded clone.

>TRBJ2-2|-|TRBV6-5|-
TGTGCCAGCAGCAAGACAGGAGAGCAGACCGGGGAGCTGTTTTTT
CASSKTGEQTGELFF
>TRBJ2-6|-|TRBV5-1|-
TGCGCCAGCAGCTTTCAGCGAGTCTCTGGGGCCAACGTCCTGACTTTC
CASSFQRVSGANVLTF
>TRBJ2-1|TRBD1|TRBV18|-
TGTGCCAGCTCACCCGATCACAGGGGGTCCTACAATGAGCAGTTCTTC
CASSPDHRGSYNEQFF
>TRBJ1-5|TRBD1|TRBV28|-
TGTGCCAGCAGTGCCTTGGGACAGGAGGATCAGCCCCAGCATTTT
CASSALGQEDQPQHF
>TRBJ1-2|TRBD1|TRBV19|few
TGTGCCAGTAGTTCCACAGGGGAAGGGGGCTACACCTTC
CASSSTGEGGYTF
>TRBJ2-3|-|TRBV11-2|-
TGTGCCAGCAGCCATGGTACAGATACGCAGTATTTT
CASSHGTDTQYF
>TRBJ1-5|-|TRBV6-5|-
TGTGCCAGCCTGCTCCAGGGTCGAAATCAGCCCCAGCATTTT
CASLLQGRNQPQHF
>TRBJ2-4|TRBD2|TRBV3-1/TRBV3-2|-
TGTGCCAGCAGCCCCCGAGACGGAAGACTAGCGGGGGGGCCAGGGATCCTGGCCAAAAACATTCAGTACTTC
CASSPRDGRLAGGPGILAKNIQYF
>TRBJ1-6|-|TRBV7-9|-
TGTGCCAGCGGACCGGGGGACGGCAATTCACCCCTCCACTTT
CASGPGDGNSPLHF
>TRBJ1-2|-|TRBV19|-
TGTGCCAGTGGGAGAAGGGGGACCGAGTATGGCTACACCTTC
CASGRRGTEYGYTF
>TRBJ1-2|-|TRBV6-5|-
TGTGCCAGCAGTTACTCGAAACAGGGCTATGGCTACACCTTC
CASSYSKQGYGYTF
>TRBJ1-2|-|TRBV23-1|-
TGCGCCAGCGGGGGGGCAGGAGACTATGGCTACACCTTC
CASGGAGDYGYTF
>TRBJ1-2|TRBD1|TRBV7-3|-
TGTGCCAGCAGCCACCGACAGGGCCATGGCTACACCTTC
CASSHRQGHGYTF
>TRBJ2-7|-|TRBV7-2|-
TGTGCCAGCAGCTTAGTATCAGGGGACTTTTTTTACGAGCAGTACTTC
CASSLVSGDFFYEQYF
>TRBJ1-5|-|TRBV20-1|-
TGCAGTGCTGGGGAGGTGGGGCCCCAGCATTTT
CSAGEVGPQHF
>TRBJ2-7|TRBD1|TRBV7-2|-
TGTGCCAGCAGGCTAGCATGGCAGGGGGCCTACGAGCAGTACTTC
CASRLAWQGAYEQYF
>TRBJ1-1|-|TRBV4-2|-
TGTGCCAGCAGTCTAGATGGCCCCTCGACTGAAGCTTTCTTT
CASSLDGPSTEAFF
>TRBJ2-1|TRBD1|TRBV20-1|-
TGCAGTGCTAGTGAGGACAGGGCCGTGGACAATGAGCAGTTCTTC
CSASEDRAVDNEQFF
>TRBJ1-3|TRBD1|TRBV4-2|-
TGTGCCAGCAGCCAAGAGGGCAGGGGGGCCGGAAACACCATATATTTT
CASSQEGRGAGNTIYF
>TRBJ1-5|-|TRBV4-3|once
TGCGCCAGCAGCCAAGATTTTAATCAGCCCCAGCATTTT
CASSQDFNQPQHF
>TRBJ1-5|TRBD1|TRBV19|-
TGTGCCAGTAGTGACAGGGTAAATCAGCCCCAGCATTTT
CASSDRVNQPQHF
>TRBJ1-1|-|TRBV5-1|-
TGCGCCAGCAGAGCAGGACAGCTGAACACTGAAGCTTTCTTT
CASRAGQLNTEAFF
>TRBJ1-2|TRBD1|TRBV18|-
TGTGCCAGCTCACGGAACAGGGGTGGAAAGGATGGCTACACCTTC
CASSRNRGGKDGYTF
>TRBJ1-2|TRBD1|TRBV9|-
TGTCCCCCCACCCTCACGGGGGGGGGACAGCTTACTGCTAACTATGGCTACACCTTC
CPPTLTGGGQLTANYGYTF
>TRBJ1-2|-|TRBV4-1|few
TGCGCCAGCAGCGGCGCGGGGGGCCCCGTTACCTATGGCTACACCTTC
CASSGAGGPVTYGYTF
>TRBJ1-2|TRBD1|TRBV28|-
TGTGCCGCCACCTTTCAGGGGGCAGAAGGCTACACCTTC
CAATFQGAEGYTF
>TRBJ2-5|TRBD1|TRBV4-2|-
TGTGCCAGCAGCCAACGACAGGGGGCACAAGAGACCCAGTACTTC
CASSQRQGAQETQYF
>TRBJ2-2|TRBD1|TRBV5-4|few
TGTGCCAGCAGCTTGGACGGGACAGGGGGCAACGAGCTGTTTTTT
CASSLDGTGGNELFF
>TRBJ2-3|TRBD2|TRBV5-1|-
TGCGCCAGCAGCTATGGACTAGCGGGGGGGACGGCAGATACGCAGTATTTT
CASSYGLAGGTADTQYF
>TRBJ2-3|-|TRBV2|-
TGTGCCAGCAGAATAGCAGATACGCAGTATTTT
CASRIADTQYF
>TRBJ1-4|-|TRBV4-2|-
TGTGCCAGCAGCCTTACCTCTCAGATGGCCGGTGTTAATGAAAAACTGTTTTTT
CASSLTSQMAGVNEKLFF
>TRBJ2-2|-|TRBV6-4|few
TGTGCCAGCAGAGGGGTACCGGGTACCGGGGAGCTGTTTTTT
CASRGVPGTGELFF
>TRBJ2-1|TRBD1|TRBV5-6|-
TGTGCCAGCAGCCGGCTAGACAGGGACTACAATGAGCAGTTCTTC
CASSRLDRDYNEQFF
>TRBJ2-1|-|TRBV11-3|-
TGTGCCAGCAGCCCTCGGGGCGATGAGCAGTTCTTC
CASSPRGDEQFF
>TRBJ1-5|-|TRBV12-3/TRBV12-4|-
TGTGCCAGCAGTTTCAGGGGCAATCAGCCCCAGCATTTT
CASSFRGNQPQHF
>TRBJ2-1|-|TRBV29-1|-
TGCAGCGTTGGAATGACTGGGAATGAGCAGTTCTTC
CSVGMTGNEQFF
>TRBJ2-5|-|TRBV5-1|once
TGCGCCAGCAGCTTAACAGGGTTGGGCAGGAAAGAGACCCAGTACTTC
CASSLTGLGRKETQYF
>TRBJ2-3|-|TRBV19|-
TGTGCCAGTAGTTCCCGACCGGCGGATACGCAGTATTTT
CASSSRPADTQYF
>TRBJ2-7|TRBD2|TRBV6-5|-
TGTGCCAGCAGTTACTCGAGCGGCGGGGGGCGATACGAGCAGTACTTC
CASSYSSGGGRYEQYF
>TRBJ2-7|TRBD1|TRBV10-3|-
TGTGCCATCAGGCCGGGACAGGACACCTACGAGCAGTACTTC
CAIRPGQDTYEQYF
>TRBJ1-1|-|TRBV28|once
TGTGCCAGCAGTTCCCGATCTACCCTGGGAGAAGCTTTCTTT
CASSSRSTLGEAFF
>TRBJ1-2|TRBD1|TRBV20-1|once
TGCAGTGCTAGTCTACAGGGGGCGCTGGGCTATGGCTACACCTTC
CSASLQGALGYGYTF
>TRBJ1-3|-|TRBV7-9|-
TGTGCCAGCAGCTTATCTGGTGGCAGCAACACCATATATTTT
CASSLSGGSNTIYF
>TRBJ2-7|-|TRBV7-2|-
TGTGCCAGCAGCTTAGGCGGTAAGGGCGGCGAGCAGTACTTC
CASSLGGKGGEQYF
>TRBJ2-7|-|TRBV12-3/TRBV12-4|-
TGTGCCAGCAGTTCTCACCGCGGCGGGCAGTACTTC
CASSSHRGGQYF
>TRBJ2-2|TRBD2|TRBV18|-
TGTGCCAGCTCACCCCCGGCCAGCGGGGCGTCCGGGGAGCTGTTTTTT
CASSPPASGASGELFF
>TRBJ2-3|-|TRBV10-1|once
TGCGCCAGCAGATCCGGGGATACGCAGTATTTT
CASRSGDTQYF
>TRBJ1-4|-|TRBV7-9|-
TGTGCCAGCAGCTTGAACCTCAATGAAAAACTGTTTTTT
CASSLNLNEKLFF
>TRBJ2-7|TRBD1|TRBV20-1|once
TGCAGTGCGGGACAGGGCTACGAGCAGTACTTC
CSAGQGYEQYF
>TRBJ1-3|-|TRBV27|-
TGTGCCACCCGGACGGCTGCCTCTGGAAACACCATATATTTT
CATRTAASGNTIYF
>TRBJ1-2|TRBD1|TRBV4-1|-
TGCGCCAGCAGCCAAGATCAGGGGGCGAGCTATGGCTACACCTTC
CASSQDQGASYGYTF
>TRBJ1-3|-|TRBV3-1/TRBV3-2|-
TGTGCCAGCAGCTCTCCAGGTCTCTCTGGAAACACCATATATTTT
CASSSPGLSGNTIYF
>TRBJ1-1|-|TRBV6-2/TRBV6-3|-
TGTGCCAGCAGTTGGGAGGGAATGAACACTGAAGCTTTCTTT
CASSWEGMNTEAFF
>TRBJ1-2|TRBD1|TRBV5-6|-
TGTGCCAGCAGCAGGACAGGGGTTGGCTACACCTTC
CASSRTGVGYTF
>TRBJ1-1|-|TRBV3-1/TRBV3-2|-
TGTGCCAGCAGCCAAACCAGCTACGGGGCAAACACTGAAGCTTTCTTT
CASSQTSYGANTEAFF
>TRBJ1-1|-|TRBV4-2|-
TGTGCCAGCAGCCAAGACCGCGTACAAAACACTGAAGCTTTCTTT
CASSQDRVQNTEAFF